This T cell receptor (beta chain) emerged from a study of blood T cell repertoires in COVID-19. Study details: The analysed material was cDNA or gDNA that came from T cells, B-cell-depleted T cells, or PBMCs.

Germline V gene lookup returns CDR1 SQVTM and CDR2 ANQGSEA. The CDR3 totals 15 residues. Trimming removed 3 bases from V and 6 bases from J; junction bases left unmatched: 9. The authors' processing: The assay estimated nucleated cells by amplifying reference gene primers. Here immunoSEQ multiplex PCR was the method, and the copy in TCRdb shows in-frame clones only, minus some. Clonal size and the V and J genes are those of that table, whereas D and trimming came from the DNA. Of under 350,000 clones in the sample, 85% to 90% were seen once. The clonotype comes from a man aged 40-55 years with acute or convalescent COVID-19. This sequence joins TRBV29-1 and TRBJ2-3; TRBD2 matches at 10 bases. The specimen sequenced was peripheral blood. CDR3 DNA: TGCAGCGTTGACCTAGCGGGGGCCCTCCCGGATACGCAGTATTTT. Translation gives CSVDLAGALPDTQYF.